This TCR beta chain was profiled in a study of beta chain features in type 1 diabetes. General study points: A moderate, significant TCRB CDR3 shortening appeared in type 1 diabetes across four CD4+ subsets. The naive, central memory and Treg TCRB repertoires showed an apparent similarity that was greater among patients than among healthy donors.

This clone has more than one count but fewer than ten. Its antigen is currently unknown. Each donor gave one heparinised blood draw averaging approximately 120 mL. V lost 4 bases, J lost 6 bases, and 15 bases lay in between. The germline V gene has CDR1 GTSNPN and CDR2 SVGIG (reference sequence). The CDR3 runs to 14 residues. cDNA synthesis used the whole RNA isolate, giving expressed TCRB sequences. TCRdb's table, derived via immunoSEQ multiplex PCR, lists solely in-frame clones and lacks some. The sample shows around 70,000 clones, approximately 50% of them seen only once. The clonotype comes from a man aged 25 to 45 with type 1 diabetes. The rearrangement links TRBV30 to TRBJ2-2; D may be TRBD2 (6 bases). The sequencing input was central memory CD4+ T cells from blood. The chain's CDR3 is CAWNRRGGSGELFF. The DNA of the CDR3 is TGTGCCTGGAATAGGCGGGGCGGCTCCGGGGAGCTGTTTTTT.